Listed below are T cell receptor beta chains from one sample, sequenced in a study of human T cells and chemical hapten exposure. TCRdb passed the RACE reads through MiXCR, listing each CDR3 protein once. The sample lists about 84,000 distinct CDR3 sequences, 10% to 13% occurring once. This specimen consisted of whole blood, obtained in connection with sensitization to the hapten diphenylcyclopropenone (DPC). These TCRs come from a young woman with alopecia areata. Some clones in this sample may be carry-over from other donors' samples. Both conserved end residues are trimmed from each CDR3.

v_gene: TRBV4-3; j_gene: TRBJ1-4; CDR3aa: ASSFALLGGEGKLF
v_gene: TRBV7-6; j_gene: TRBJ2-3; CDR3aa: ASSLAGGITDTQY
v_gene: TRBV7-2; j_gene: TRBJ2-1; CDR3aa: ASSYRGQTYNEQF
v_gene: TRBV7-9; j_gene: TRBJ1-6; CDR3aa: ASSQGTGGNSPLH
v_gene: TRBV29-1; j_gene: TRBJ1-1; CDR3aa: SVEVAANTEAF
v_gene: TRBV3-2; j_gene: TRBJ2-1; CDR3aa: ASSQTGPPSSYNEQF
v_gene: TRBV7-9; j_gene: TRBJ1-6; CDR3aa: ASSLEQYNSPLH
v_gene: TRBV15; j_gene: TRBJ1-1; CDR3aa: ATSADRIWNTEAF
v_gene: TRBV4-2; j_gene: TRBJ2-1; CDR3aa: ASSQKKGGKQF
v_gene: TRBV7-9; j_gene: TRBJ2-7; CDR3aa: ASSFDRDSRQY
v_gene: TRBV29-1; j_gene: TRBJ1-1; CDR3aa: SAQPGPNTEAF
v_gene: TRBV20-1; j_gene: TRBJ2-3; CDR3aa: SASSGTTDTQY
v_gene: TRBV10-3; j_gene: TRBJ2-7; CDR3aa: AISDRGHDEQY
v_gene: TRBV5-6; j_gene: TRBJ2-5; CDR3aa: ASRPGAQETQY
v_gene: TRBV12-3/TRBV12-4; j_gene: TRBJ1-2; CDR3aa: ASSLGPVYGYT
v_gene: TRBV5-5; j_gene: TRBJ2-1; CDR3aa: ASSLGPLAGQTSYNEQF
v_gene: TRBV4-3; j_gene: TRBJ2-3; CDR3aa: ASSQELAGADTQY
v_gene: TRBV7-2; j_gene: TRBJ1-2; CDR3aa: ASSRGPNYGYT
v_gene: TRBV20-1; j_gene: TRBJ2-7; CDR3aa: SASFSSGHEQY
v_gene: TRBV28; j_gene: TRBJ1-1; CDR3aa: ASSSLTGPVGTEAF
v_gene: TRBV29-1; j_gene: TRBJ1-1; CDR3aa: SVTDRGTEAF
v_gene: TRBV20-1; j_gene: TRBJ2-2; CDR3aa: SARDRRVTGELF
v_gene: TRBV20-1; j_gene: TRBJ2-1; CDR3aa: SARDSGTYNEQF
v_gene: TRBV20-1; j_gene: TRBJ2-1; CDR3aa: SAMKVVGGIGI
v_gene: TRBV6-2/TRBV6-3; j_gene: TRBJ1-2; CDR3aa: ASSYYRRVGATGFYGYT
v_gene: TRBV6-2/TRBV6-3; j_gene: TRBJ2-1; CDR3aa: ASSLPPSDEQF
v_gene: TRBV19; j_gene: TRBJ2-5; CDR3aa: ASSIDWQPQETQY
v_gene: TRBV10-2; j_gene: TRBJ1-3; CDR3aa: ASRAAGGSGNTIY
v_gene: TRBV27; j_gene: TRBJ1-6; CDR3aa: ASRADRANSPLH
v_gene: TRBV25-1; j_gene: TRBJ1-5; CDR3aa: ASSDWGGNQPQH
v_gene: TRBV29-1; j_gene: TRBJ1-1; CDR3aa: SGGTGEAF
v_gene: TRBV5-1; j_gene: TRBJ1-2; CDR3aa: ASSPGEKRYGYT
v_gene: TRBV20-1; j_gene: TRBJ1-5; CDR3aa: SARVGGVNQPQH
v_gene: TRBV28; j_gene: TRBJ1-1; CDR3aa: ASSLFLGTEAF
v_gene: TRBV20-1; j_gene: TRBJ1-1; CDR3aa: SARDPRRGLSTEAF
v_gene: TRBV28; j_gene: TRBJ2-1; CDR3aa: ASEYSGRINEQF
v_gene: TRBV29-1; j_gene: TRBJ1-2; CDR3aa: SGEGRSDGYT
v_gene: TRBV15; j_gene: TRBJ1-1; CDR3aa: ATSRSLMVEAF
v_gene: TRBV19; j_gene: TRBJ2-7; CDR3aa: ASSPGTGNSYEQY
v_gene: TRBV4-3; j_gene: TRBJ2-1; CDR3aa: ASSQEFRPHNEQF
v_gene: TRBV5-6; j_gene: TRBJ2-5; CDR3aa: ASSRTLEETQY
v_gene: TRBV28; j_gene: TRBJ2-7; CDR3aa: ASSPPGLASYEQY
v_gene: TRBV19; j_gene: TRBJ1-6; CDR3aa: ASHLGGDSPLH
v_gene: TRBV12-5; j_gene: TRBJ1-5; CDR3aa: ASGQGGPNQPQH
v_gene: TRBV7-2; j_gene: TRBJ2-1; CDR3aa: ASSLRGFDNEQF
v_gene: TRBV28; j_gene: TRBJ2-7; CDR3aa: ASSQLAYEQY
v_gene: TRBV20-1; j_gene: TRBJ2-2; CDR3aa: SARDRSIGGELF
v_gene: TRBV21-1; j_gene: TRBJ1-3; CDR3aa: ASSRWTPDCGGGGNTIY
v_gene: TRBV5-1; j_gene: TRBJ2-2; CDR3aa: ASSFGQGPGELF
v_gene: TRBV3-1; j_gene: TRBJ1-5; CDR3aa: ASSQSRQGPQH
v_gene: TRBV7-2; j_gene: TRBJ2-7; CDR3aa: ASSPTSGGYEQY
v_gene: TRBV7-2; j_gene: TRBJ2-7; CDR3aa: ASSLLLLGHYEQY
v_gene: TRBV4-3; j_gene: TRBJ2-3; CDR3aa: ASSQDGGVAGRQDTQY
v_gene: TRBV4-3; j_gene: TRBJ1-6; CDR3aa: ASSQSGRTSSYNSPLH
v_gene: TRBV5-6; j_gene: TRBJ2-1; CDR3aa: ASSLVQRDALEQF
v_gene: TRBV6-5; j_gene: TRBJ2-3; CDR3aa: ASSSGPGAHTDTQY
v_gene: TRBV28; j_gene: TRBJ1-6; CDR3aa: ASKERTGENSPLH
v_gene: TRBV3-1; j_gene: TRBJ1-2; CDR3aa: ASSQVFEGASGYT
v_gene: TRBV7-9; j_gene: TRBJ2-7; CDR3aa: ASSSRGGEQY